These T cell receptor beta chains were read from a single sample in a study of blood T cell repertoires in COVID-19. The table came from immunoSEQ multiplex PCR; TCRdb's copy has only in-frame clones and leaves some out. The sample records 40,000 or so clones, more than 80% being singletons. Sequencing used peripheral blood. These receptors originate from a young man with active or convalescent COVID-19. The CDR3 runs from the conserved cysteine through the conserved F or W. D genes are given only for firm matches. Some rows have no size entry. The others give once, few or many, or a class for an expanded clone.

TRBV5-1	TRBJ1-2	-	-	TGCGCCAGCGCTGCGGGGGCCAATGGCTACACCTTC	CASAAGANGYTF
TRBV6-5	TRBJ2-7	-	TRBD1	TGTGCCAGCAGCCCAGGACAGGTGGGTATGGACGAGCAGTACTTC	CASSPGQVGMDEQYF
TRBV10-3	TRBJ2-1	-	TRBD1	TGTGCCATCAGTGAGGGACAGGGGTTCAATGAGCAGTTCTTC	CAISEGQGFNEQFF
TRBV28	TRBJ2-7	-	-	TGTGCCAGCAGTTCGGGACTCTACGAGCAGTACTTC	CASSSGLYEQYF
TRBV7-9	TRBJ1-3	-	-	TGTGCCAGCAGCTTAGCCCGGGGGAGCTCTGGAAACACCATATATTTT	CASSLARGSSGNTIYF
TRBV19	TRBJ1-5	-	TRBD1	TGTGCCAGTAGTGCGGGACAGGGCCTTTATAGCAATCAGCCCCAGCATTTT	CASSAGQGLYSNQPQHF
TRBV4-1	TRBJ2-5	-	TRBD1	TGCGCCAGCAGCCAAGTAGGCAGGGGGAAAGAGACCCAGTACTTC	CASSQVGRGKETQYF
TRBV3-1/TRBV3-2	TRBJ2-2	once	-	TGTGCCAGCAGCCAGAGCGCCACGAACACCGGGGAGCTGTTTTTT	CASSQSATNTGELFF
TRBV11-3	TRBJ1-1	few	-	TGTGCCAGCAGCGTCCGGTCAGGGCTTATGAACACTGAAGCTTTCTTT	CASSVRSGLMNTEAFF
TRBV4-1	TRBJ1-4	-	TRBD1	TGCGCCAGCAGCCAACCCTGGACAGGAGAAAATGAAAAACTGTTTTTT	CASSQPWTGENEKLFF
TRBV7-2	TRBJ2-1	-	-	TGTGCCAGCAGCCAGTCCCGTGCCCTTTACAATGAGCAGTTCTTC	CASSQSRALYNEQFF
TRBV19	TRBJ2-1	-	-	TGTGCCAGTAGTATTGTCCCGGACTACTACAATGAGCAGTTCTTC	CASSIVPDYYNEQFF
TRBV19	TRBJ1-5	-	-	TGTGCCAGTAAGATGGACAACGCTGGCAATCAGCCCCAGCATTTT	CASKMDNAGNQPQHF
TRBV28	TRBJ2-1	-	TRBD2	TGTGCCAGCAGTACCCAGCGGGGGGCCCGCGGCTCCTACAATGAGCAGTTCTTC	CASSTQRGARGSYNEQFF
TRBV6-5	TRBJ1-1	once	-	TGTGCCAGCAGTTACACCGGGGGCACTGAAGCTTTCTTT	CASSYTGGTEAFF
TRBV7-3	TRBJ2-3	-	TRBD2	TGTGCCAGCAGTACTAGCGGACGCACAGATACGCAGTATTTT	CASSTSGRTDTQYF
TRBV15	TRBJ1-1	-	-	TGTGCCACCAGCACCCGGGGGGGAGGGGGCACTGAAGCTTTCTTT	CATSTRGGGGTEAFF
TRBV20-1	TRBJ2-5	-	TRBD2	TGCAGTGCGAGTCTAGCGGGGCCGCAAGAGACCCAGTACTTC	CSASLAGPQETQYF
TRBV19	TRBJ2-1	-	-	TGTGCCAGTAGTCCCGCTAGATCTAGCTCCTACAATGAGCAGTTCTTC	CASSPARSSSYNEQFF
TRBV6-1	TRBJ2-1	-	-	TGTGCCAGCAGTGAAGGCCCCCCTGAAACCTACTCCTACAATGAGCAGTTCTTC	CASSEGPPETYSYNEQFF
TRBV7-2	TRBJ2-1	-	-	TGTGCCAGCACCCCCCCGGTGGGTTTAGCAAATGAGCAGTTCTTC	CASTPPVGLANEQFF
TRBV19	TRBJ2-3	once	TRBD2	TGTGCCAGTTCCCGCGGGGGGACTAGCACAGATACGCAGTATTTT	CASSRGGTSTDTQYF
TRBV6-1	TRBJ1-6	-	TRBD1	TGTGCCAGCAGTGAAATAGGACAGGGTAATTCACCCCTCCACTTT	CASSEIGQGNSPLHF
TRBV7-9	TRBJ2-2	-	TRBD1	TGTGCCAGCAGCTCCCGACAGGGATCGAACACCGGGGAGCTGTTTTTT	CASSSRQGSNTGELFF
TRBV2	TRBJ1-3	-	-	TGTGCCAGCAGTAGCCAGACAGTCGGAAACACCATATATTTT	CASSSQTVGNTIYF
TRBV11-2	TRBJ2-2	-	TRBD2	TGTGCCAGCAGCTTAGTAGCGGGGGGGCCCTTCACCGGGGAGCTGTTTTTT	CASSLVAGGPFTGELFF
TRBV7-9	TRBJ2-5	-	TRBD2	TGTGCCAGCAGCTTAGTAGCGGGAGGGCCGGTGAGAGAGACCCAGTACTTC	CASSLVAGGPVRETQYF
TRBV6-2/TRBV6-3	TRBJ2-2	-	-	TGTGCCAGCAGCCTACTTGATGGCACCGGGGAGCTGTTTTTT	CASSLLDGTGELFF
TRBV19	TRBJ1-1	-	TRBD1	TGTGCCAGTATAGACAGGGGAAGAAGAATGAACACTGAAGCTTTCTTT	CASIDRGRRMNTEAFF
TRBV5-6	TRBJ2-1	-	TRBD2	TGTGCCAGCAGCTTGGATCTAGCGGGTGCATACAATGAGCAGTTCTTC	CASSLDLAGAYNEQFF
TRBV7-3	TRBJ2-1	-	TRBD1	TGTGCCAGCAGCCTAAGGACAGGTAGTAGGAATGAGCAGTTCTTC	CASSLRTGSRNEQFF
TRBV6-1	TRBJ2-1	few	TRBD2	TGTGCCAGCAGTGAAGAGGATAGCGGGAGTAATGAGCAGTTCTTC	CASSEEDSGSNEQFF
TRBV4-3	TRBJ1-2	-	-	TGCGCCAGCAGCCAAGTTTGGTCGGGTAGTTATGGCTACACCTTC	CASSQVWSGSYGYTF
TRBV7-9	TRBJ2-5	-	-	TGTGCCAGCAGCTTGTCGCGTTTGGAAGAGACCCAGTACTTC	CASSLSRLEETQYF
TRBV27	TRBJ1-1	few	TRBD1	TGTGCCAGCAGTTCCCGACAGGGGGAATCTGAAGCTTTCTTT	CASSSRQGESEAFF
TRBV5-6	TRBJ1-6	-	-	TGTGCCAGCAGCTTTTGGGGGGGCGGGAATTCACCCCTCCACTTT	CASSFWGGGNSPLHF
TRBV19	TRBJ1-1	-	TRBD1	TGTGCCAGTCGAGACAGGGTCACTGAAGCTTTCTTT	CASRDRVTEAFF
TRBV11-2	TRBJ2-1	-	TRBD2	TGTGCCAGCAGCCCCCCGGCCGGGAGGGCCGAGAATGAGCAGTTCTTC	CASSPPAGRAENEQFF
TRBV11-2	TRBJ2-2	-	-	TGTGCCAGCAGCTTAGGCCCCGTGAGGGCCGGGGAGCTGTTTTTT	CASSLGPVRAGELFF
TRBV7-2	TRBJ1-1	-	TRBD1	TGTGCCAGCAGCTTAGCCCTACAGGGGACGAACACTGAAGCTTTCTTT	CASSLALQGTNTEAFF
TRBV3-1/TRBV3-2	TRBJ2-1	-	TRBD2	TGTGCCAGCAGCCAGGGGTCTAGCGGGCTCAAAGGGAACAATGAGCAGTTCTTC	CASSQGSSGLKGNNEQFF
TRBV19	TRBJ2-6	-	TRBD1	TGTGCCAGTTCAGGACAGGGGGGCTCTGGGGCCAACGTCCTGACTTTC	CASSGQGGSGANVLTF
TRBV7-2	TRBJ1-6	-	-	TGTGCCAGCAGCGCCAGTAGAGGATATTCACCCCTCCACTTT	CASSASRGYSPLHF
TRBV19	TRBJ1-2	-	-	TGTGCCAGTAGTCAACGGACAGAAGATGGCTACACCTTC	CASSQRTEDGYTF
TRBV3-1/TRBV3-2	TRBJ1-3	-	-	TGTGCCAGCAGCCAAGAAGGGGGAGAAAACACCATATATTTT	CASSQEGGENTIYF
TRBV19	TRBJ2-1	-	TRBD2	TGTGCCAGTAGTATCCAACTAGCGGGGGGCACCTCAAGCTCCTACAATGAGCAGTTCTTC	CASSIQLAGGTSSSYNEQFF
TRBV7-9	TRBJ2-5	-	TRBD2	TGTGCCAGCAGCGAGGTCGCTAGCGGGGCAGAGACCCAGTACTTC	CASSEVASGAETQYF